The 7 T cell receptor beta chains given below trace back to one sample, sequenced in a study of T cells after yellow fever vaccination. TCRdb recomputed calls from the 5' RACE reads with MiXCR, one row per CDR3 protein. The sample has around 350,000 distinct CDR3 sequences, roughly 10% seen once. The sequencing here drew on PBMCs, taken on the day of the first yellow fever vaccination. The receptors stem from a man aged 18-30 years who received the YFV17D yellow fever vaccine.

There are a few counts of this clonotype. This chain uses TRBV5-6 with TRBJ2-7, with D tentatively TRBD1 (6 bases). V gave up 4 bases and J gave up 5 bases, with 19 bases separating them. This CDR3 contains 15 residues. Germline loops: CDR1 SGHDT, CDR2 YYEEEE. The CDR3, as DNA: TGTGCCAGCAGCGAGACAGGCCTCTCCTTCGACGAGCAGTACTTC. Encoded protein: CASSETGLSFDEQYF.

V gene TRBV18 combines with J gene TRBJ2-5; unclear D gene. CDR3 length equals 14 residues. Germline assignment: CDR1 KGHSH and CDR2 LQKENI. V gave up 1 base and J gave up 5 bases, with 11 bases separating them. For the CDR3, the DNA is TGTGCCAGCTCACCACTTTCCCTTGGGGAGACCCAGTACTTC. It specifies CASSPLSLGETQYF.

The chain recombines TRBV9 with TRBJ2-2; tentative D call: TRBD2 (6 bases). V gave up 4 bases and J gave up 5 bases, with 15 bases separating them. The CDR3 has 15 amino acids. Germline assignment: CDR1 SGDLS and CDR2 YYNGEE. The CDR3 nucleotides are TGTGCCAGCAGCACTACCGGAGGAGGGACCGGGGAGCTGTTTTTT. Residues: CASSTTGGGTGELFF.

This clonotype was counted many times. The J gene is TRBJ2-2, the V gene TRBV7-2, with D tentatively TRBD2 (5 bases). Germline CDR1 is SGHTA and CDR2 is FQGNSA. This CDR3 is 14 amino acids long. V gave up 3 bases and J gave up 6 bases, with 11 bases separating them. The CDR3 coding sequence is TGTGCCAGCAGCTTCTCCCCCGGGGCCGGGGAGCTGTTTTTT. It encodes CASSFSPGAGELFF.

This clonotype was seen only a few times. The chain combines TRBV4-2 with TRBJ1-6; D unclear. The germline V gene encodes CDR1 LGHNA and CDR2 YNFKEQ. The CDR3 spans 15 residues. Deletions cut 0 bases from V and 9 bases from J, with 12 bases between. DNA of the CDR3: TGTGCCAGCAGCCAAGATCTCGGGTCGGGTTCACCCCTCCACTTT. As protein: CASSQDLGSGSPLHF.

The CDR3 DNA sequence: TGCGCCAGCAGCTGGACAGTTGGGCCCGGTAATGAAAAACTGTTTTTT. Its protein product is CASSWTVGPGNEKLFF. The genes are TRBV5-1 and TRBJ1-4; D may be TRBD1 (6 bases). CDR1 and CDR2 from the germline V gene are SGHRS and YFSETQ. V lost 3 bases and J lost 4, with 16 bases in between. The CDR3 is 16 amino acids.

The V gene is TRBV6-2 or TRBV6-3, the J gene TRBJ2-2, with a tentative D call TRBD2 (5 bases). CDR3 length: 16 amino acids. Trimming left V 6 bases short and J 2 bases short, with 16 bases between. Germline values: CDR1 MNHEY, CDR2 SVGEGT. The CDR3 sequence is CASSRTRVRNTGELFF. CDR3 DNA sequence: TGTGCCAGCAGCCGGACGCGGGTGAGAAACACCGGGGAGCTGTTTTTT.